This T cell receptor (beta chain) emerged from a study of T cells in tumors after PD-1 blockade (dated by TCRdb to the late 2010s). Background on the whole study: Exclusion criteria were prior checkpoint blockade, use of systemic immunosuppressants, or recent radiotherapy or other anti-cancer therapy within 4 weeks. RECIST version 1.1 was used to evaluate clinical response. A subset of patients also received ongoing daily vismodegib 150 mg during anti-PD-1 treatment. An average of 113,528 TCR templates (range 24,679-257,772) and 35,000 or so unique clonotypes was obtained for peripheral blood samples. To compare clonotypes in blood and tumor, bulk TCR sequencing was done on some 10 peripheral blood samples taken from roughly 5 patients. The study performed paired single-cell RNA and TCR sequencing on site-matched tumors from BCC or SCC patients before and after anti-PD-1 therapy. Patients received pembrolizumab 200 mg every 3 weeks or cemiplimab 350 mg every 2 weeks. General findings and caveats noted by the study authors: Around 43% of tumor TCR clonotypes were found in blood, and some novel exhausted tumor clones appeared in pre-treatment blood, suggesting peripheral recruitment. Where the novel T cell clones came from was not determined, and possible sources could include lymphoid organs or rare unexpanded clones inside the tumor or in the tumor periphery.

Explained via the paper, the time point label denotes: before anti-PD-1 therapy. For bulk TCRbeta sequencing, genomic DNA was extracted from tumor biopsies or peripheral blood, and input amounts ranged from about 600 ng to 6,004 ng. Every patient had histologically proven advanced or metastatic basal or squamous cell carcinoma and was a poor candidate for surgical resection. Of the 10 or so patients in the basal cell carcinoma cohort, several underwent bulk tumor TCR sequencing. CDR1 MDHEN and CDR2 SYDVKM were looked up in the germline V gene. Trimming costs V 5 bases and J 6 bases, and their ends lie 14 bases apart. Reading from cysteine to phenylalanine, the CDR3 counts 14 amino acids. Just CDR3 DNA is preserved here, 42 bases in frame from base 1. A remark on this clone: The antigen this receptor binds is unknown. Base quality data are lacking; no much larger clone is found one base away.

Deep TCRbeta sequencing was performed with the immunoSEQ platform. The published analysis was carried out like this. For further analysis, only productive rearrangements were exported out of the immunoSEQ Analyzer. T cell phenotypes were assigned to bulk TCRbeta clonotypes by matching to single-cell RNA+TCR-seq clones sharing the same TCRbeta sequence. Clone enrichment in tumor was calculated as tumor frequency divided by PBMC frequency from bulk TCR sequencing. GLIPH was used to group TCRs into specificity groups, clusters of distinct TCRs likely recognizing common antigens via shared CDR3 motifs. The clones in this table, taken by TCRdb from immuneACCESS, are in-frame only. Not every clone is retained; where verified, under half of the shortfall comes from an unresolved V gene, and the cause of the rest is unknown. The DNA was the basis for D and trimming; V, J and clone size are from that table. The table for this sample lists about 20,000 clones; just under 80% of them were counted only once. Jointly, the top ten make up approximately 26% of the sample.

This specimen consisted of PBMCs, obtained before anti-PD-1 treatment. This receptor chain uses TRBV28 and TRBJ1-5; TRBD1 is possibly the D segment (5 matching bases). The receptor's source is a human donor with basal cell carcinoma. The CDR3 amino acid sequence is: CASSPRSGTQPQHF. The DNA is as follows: TGTGCCAGCAGTCCCCGTTCGGGGACTCAGCCCCAGCATTTT.